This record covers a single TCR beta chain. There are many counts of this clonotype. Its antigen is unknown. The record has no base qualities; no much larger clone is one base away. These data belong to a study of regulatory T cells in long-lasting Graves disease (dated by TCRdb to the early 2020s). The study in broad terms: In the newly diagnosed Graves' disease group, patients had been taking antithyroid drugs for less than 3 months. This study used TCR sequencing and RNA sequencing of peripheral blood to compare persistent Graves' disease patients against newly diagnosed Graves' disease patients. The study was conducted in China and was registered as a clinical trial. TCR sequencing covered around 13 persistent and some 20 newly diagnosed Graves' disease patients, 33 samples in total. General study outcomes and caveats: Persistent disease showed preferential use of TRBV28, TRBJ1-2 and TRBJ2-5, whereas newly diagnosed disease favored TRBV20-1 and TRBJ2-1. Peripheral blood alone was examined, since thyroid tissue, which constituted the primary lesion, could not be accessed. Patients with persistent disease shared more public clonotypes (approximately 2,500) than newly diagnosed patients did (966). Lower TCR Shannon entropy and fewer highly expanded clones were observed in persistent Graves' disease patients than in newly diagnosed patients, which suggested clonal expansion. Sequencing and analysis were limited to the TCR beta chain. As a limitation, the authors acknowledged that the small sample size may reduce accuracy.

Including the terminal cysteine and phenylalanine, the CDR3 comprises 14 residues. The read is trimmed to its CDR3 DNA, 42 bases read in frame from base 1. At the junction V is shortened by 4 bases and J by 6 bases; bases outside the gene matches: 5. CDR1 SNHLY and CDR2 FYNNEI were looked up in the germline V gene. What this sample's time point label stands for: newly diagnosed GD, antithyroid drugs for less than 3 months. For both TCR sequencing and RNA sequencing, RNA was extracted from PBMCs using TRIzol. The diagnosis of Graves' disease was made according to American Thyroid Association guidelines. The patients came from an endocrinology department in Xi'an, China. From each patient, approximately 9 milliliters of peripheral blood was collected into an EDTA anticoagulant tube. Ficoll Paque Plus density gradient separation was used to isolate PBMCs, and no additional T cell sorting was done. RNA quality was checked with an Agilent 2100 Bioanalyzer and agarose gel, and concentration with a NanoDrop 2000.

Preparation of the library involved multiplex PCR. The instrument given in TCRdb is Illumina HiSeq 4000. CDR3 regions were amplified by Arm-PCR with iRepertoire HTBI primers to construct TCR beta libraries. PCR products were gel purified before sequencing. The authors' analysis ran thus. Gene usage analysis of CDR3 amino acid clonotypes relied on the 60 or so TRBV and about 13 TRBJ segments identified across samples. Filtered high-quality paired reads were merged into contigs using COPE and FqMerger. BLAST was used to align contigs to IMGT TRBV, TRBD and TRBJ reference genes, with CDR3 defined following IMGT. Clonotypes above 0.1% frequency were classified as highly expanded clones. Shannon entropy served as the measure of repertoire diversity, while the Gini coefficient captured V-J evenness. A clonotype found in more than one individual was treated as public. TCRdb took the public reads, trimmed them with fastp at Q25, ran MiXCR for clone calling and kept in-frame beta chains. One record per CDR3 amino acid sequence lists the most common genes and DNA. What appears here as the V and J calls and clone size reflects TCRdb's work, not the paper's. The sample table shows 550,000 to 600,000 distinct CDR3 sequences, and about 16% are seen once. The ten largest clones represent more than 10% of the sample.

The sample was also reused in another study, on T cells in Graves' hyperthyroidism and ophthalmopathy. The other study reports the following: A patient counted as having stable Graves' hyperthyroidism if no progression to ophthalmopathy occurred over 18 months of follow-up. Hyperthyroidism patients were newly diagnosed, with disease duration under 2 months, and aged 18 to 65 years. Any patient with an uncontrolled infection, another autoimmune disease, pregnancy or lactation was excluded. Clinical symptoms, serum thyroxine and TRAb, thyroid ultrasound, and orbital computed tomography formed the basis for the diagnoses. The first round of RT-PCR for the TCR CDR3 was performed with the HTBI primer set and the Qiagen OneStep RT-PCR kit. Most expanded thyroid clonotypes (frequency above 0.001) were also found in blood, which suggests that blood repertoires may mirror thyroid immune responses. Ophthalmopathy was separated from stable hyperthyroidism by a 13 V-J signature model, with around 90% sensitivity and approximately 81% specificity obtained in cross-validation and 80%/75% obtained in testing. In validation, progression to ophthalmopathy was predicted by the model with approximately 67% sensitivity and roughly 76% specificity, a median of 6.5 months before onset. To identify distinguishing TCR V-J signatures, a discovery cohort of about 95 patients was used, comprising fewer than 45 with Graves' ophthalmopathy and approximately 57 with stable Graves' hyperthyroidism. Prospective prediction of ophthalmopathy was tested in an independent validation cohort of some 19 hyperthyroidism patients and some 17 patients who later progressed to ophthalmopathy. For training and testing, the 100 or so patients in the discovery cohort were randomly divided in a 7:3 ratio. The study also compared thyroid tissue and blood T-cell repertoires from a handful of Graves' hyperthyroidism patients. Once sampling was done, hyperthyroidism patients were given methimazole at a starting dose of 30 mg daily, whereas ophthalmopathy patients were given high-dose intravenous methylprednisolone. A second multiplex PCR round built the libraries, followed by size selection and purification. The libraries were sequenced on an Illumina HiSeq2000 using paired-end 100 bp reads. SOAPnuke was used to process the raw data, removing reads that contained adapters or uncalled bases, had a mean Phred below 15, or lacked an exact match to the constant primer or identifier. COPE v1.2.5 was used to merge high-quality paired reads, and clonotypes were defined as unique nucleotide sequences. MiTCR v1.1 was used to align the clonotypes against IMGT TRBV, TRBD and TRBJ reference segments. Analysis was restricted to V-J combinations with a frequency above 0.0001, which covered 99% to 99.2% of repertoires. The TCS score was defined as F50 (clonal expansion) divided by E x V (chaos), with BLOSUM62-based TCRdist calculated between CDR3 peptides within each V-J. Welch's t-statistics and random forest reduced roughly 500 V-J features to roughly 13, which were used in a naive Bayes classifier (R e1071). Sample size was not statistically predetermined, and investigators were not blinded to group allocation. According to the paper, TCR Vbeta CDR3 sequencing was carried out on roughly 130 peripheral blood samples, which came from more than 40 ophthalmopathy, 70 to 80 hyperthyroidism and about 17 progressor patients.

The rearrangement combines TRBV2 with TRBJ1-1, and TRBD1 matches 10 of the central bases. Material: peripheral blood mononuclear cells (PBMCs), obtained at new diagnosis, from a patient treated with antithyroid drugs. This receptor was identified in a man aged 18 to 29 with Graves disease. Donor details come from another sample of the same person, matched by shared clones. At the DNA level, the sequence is TGTGCCAGCAGTGGGGGACAGGGGCTCTCTGAAGCTTTCTTT. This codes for CASSGGQGLSEAFF.